This T cell receptor (beta chain) is from a study of regulatory T cells in long-lasting Graves disease. Study-wide points: Gene preferences differed: TRBV28, TRBJ1-2, TRBJ2-5 in persistent cases.

According to the study, TCR beta libraries were built with iRepertoire HTBI primers and CDR3-region Arm-PCR. TCRdb fed the multiplex PCR reads into MiXCR, producing one record per CDR3 protein. The sample lists 400,000 to 450,000 distinct CDR3 sequences; around 15% were seen once. The time point is: newly diagnosed GD, antithyroid drugs for less than 3 months. PBMC-derived RNA was used for the TCR library. American Thyroid Association guidelines defined how Graves' disease was diagnosed. The CDR3 loop spans 13 amino acids. Trimming cost V 3 bases and J 6 bases, with 11 bases left between them. This clonotype appeared many times. Its cognate antigen is unknown. In addition, the sample was reused for a study of T cells in Graves' hyperthyroidism and ophthalmopathy. That paper adds: Using the HTBI primer set, a first-round RT-PCR was run on the TCR CDR3. Also found in blood were most expanded thyroid clonotypes above 0.001.

This receptor was identified in a woman in her thirties with Graves disease. Sequences were derived from peripheral blood mononuclear cells (PBMCs), sampled at new diagnosis, from a patient treated with antithyroid drugs. The chain links TRBV12-3 or TRBV12-4 to TRBJ1-1, with TRBD1 as a possible D gene (5 bases). CDR3 nucleotide sequence: TGTGCCAGCAGTTTTCAGGGCGGCTCTGAAGCTTTCTTT. It encodes CASSFQGGSEAFF.